The 11 T cell receptor beta chains below were found in one sample sequenced in a study of patients and donors after allogeneic stem cell transplantation. MiXCR, applied by TCRdb to the RT-PCR reads, yields one record per CDR3 protein. Seen here are about 960,000 distinct CDR3 sequences, under 20% observed once, and the top ten hold 6%. Sequenced input: blood, either unsorted or a sorted T cell fraction (not recorded which). These TCRs come from a human donor who was either an allogeneic HSCT recipient or a stem cell or donor lymphocyte infusion donor (not recorded which). It is not recorded whose cells these are; they may come from a transplant donor.

J is TRBJ1-3 and V is TRBV2; D is unresolved. Between the trimmed V and J ends, which lost 6 bases and 0 bases, there was a span of 12 bases. The CDR3 spans 15 residues. Germline V gene lookup returns CDR1 SNHLY and CDR2 FYNNEI. The DNA for the CDR3 is TGTGCCAGCAGGCTAAACAGCGACTCTGGAAACACCATATATTTT. This translates into CASRLNSDSGNTIYF.

The V and J genes are TRBV15 and TRBJ2-7, with 8 bases matching TRBD2. The ends lost 3 bases at V and 1 base at J; junction bases unmatched: 2. Germline lookup yields CDR1 LNHNV and CDR2 YYDKDF (reference sequence). The CDR3 sequence is 14 residues long. CDR3 loop: CATSRSGSSYEQYF. CDR3 nucleotides: TGTGCCACCAGCAGGAGCGGGAGTTCCTACGAGCAGTACTTC.

This clonotype was seen only a few times. The chain recombines TRBV20-1 with TRBJ2-3; D remains ambiguous. Trimming removed 5 bases from V and 1 base from J, with 13 bases in between. The CDR3 has 14 amino acids. Germline CDR1 and CDR2: DFQATT and SNEGSKA (reference sequence). The CDR3 region is CSAFLGSRTDTQYF. CDR3 nucleotide sequence: TGCAGTGCTTTCTTGGGCAGCCGCACAGATACGCAGTATTTT.

The J gene is TRBJ2-7, the V gene TRBV4-2; D is undetermined. V lost 6 bases and J 6 bases, leaving 12 bases between the germline ends. The CDR3 spans 12 residues. CDR1 and CDR2 from the germline V gene are LGHNA and YNFKEQ. CDR3 residues: CASRSPMSEQYF. CDR3 nucleotides: TGTGCCAGCAGATCCCCGATGAGCGAGCAGTACTTC.

The J gene is TRBJ1-1, the V gene TRBV5-1; D is unclear. Trimming cost V 0 bases and J 6 bases, with 9 bases left between them. From germline, CDR1 is SGHRS and CDR2 YFSETQ. The CDR3 is 13 residues long. This CDR3 is CASSLAVGSEAFF. CDR3 nucleotides: TGCGCCAGCAGCTTGGCCGTAGGATCTGAAGCTTTCTTT.

This clonotype has a handful of counts. The chain employs TRBV15 and TRBJ1-6; D gene unclear. Germline values: CDR1 LNHNV, CDR2 YYDKDF (reference sequence). This CDR3 spans 11 amino acids. V was clipped by 7 bases and J by 6 bases, with 4 bases between them. The CDR3 nucleotides read TGTGCCACCACCTTTAATTCACCCCTCCACTTT. It is translated as CATTFNSPLHF.

This clonotype was seen repeatedly, ten times or more. The rearrangement links TRBV5-1 to TRBJ1-1; 11 nucleotides line up with TRBD1. Germline CDR1 and CDR2: SGHRS and YFSETQ. V was clipped by 3 bases and J by 5 bases; unmatched bases: 3. CDR3 length: 14 amino acids. The CDR3, as DNA: TGCGCCAGCAGCTGGGGACAGGGGGTAACTGAAGCTTTCTTT. It encodes CASSWGQGVTEAFF.

The chain recombines TRBV12-3 or TRBV12-4 with TRBJ1-3; D perhaps matches TRBD1 (6 bases). Trimming shortened V by 0 bases and J by 0 bases, and 9 bases separated the two germline ends. There are 16 residues in the CDR3. In DNA, the CDR3 is TGTGCCAGCAGTTTAGCGCTGGACAGCTCTGGAAACACCATATATTTT. It is translated as CASSLALDSSGNTIYF.

The chain links TRBV20-1 to TRBJ2-3, with a weak D call TRBD2 (5 bases). This CDR3 has 16 residues. Trimming pared 6 bases from V and 0 bases from J, leaving 19 bases between. Germline V gives CDR1 DFQATT, CDR2 SNEGSKA (reference sequence). CDR3 nucleotide sequence: TGCAGTGCAAGCCATCGGGGTAGCTCTAGCACAGATACGCAGTATTTT. Translated: CSASHRGSSSTDTQYF.

The chain combines TRBV6-2 or TRBV6-3 with TRBJ2-7; 10 bases map to TRBD2. This CDR3 is built from 14 residues. Germline V CDR1 and CDR2: MNHEY, SVGEGT. V lost 5 bases and J lost 2; bases outside the gene matches: 3. For the CDR3, the DNA is TGTGCCAGCAGTCTAGCGGGAGTGGCCTACGAGCAGTACTTC. Translated: CASSLAGVAYEQYF.

The sample holds a few counts of this clonotype. The gene calls are TRBV27 and TRBJ2-2; D unresolved. Per germline, CDR1 MNHEY and CDR2 SMNVEV (reference sequence). With 2 bases removed from V and 7 bases from J, the gap between germline ends came to 8 bases. The CDR3 totals 13 residues. CDR3 amino acids: CASSLSKDGELFF. The CDR3 coding sequence is TGTGCCAGCAGTTTAAGTAAGGACGGGGAGCTGTTTTTT.